This entry lists 23 T cell receptor beta chains sequenced from one sample in a study of PD-L1 blockade in urothelial cancer. Time point given: pretreatment peripheral blood. Data came from immunoSEQ multiplex PCR; TCRdb stores just in-frame clones and leaves some out. The table lists about 130,000 clones, about four fifths of them singletons, with 3.2% in the top ten. Source: PBMCs, taken around atezolizumab (anti-PD-L1) treatment. Receptors originate from a middle-aged man with urothelial cancer.

The chain links TRBV29-1 to TRBJ2-2, with 9 positions matching TRBD2. Unmatched junction bases numbered 21, after V lost 4 bases and J lost 6 bases. The germline V gene encodes CDR1 SQVTM and CDR2 ANQGSEA. This CDR3 spans 19 amino acids. CDR3 amino acids: CSVANRGAASGIVAGELFF. In DNA form, the CDR3 reads TGCAGCGTTGCTAACAGGGGTGCCGCTAGCGGGATCGTCGCCGGGGAGCTGTTTTTT.

The gene calls are TRBV7-2 and TRBJ2-3, with TRBD2 matching over 16 bases. Germline V gene data show CDR1 as SGHTA and CDR2 as FQGNSA. With V trimmed by 5 bases and J by 5 bases, 7 bases remained unmatched. This CDR3 has 17 amino acids. CDR3 protein: CASSAGTSGGGEDTQYF. In nucleotides, the CDR3 is TGTGCCAGCAGCGCCGGGACTAGCGGGGGGGGTGAAGATACGCAGTATTTT.

The chain combines TRBV9 with TRBJ2-1, with 14 bases aligning to TRBD2. The CDR3 covers 17 residues. V shed 6 bases and J 6 bases; nucleotides not matched to a gene: 11. Germline V gene sequence: CDR1 SGDLS, CDR2 YYNGEE. In DNA, the CDR3 is TGTGCCAGCACCTCGGGACTAGCGGGAGCAATGGGCAATGAGCAGTTCTTC. It codes for CASTSGLAGAMGNEQFF.

The V and J genes are TRBV19 and TRBJ2-7, with a tentative D call TRBD1 (5 bases). V lost 6 bases and J lost 5, with 20 bases in between. The CDR3 sequence is 15 residues long. From germline, CDR1 is LNHDA and CDR2 SQIVND (reference sequence). Here the CDR3 reads CASSRTPPPSDEQYF. CDR3 sequence (DNA): TGTGCCAGTAGCCGGACACCGCCGCCTTCCGACGAGCAGTACTTC. The whole variable domain, filled in from reference TRBV19 and TRBJ2-7, reads DGGITQSPKYLFRKEGQNVTLSCEQNLNHDAMYWYRQDPGQGLRLIYYSQIVNDFQKGDIAEGYSVSREKKESFPLTVTSAQKNPTAFYLCASSRTPPPSDEQYFGPGTRLTVT.

This chain joins TRBV19 and TRBJ2-1; TRBD1 agrees at 10 bases. This CDR3 is 14 amino acids long. CDR1 is LNHDA and CDR2 is SQIVND in the germline V gene (reference sequence). The V gene end was trimmed by 6 bases and the J gene end by 10 bases; junction bases not matched to a gene: 9. CDR3: CASRFGTGVQEQFF. The CDR3 bases are TGTGCCAGTAGATTCGGGACAGGGGTCCAGGAGCAGTTCTTC.

This clone was observed a few times. J is TRBJ2-7 and V is TRBV5-1; TRBD1 might be the D (5 bases). Between the trimmed V and J ends, which lost 4 bases and 3 bases, there was a span of 20 bases. In germline, CDR1 is SGHRS, CDR2 YFSETQ. This CDR3 region has 16 residues. The chain's CDR3 is CASSPISGPGVYEQYF. The CDR3 DNA sequence: TGCGCCAGCAGCCCCATCTCAGGGCCGGGTGTCTACGAGCAGTACTTC.

The chain uses TRBV7-8 and TRBJ2-2, with 13 bases matching TRBD2. CDR1 SGHVS and CDR2 FQNEAQ come from the germline V gene. J lost 0 bases, V lost 4 bases, and 2 bases had no gene match. This CDR3 is 17 amino acids long. CDR3 protein: CASSYGTSGANTGELFF. The CDR3, as DNA: TGTGCCAGCAGCTACGGGACTAGCGGGGCGAACACCGGGGAGCTGTTTTTT.

The chain couples TRBV28 to TRBJ2-3, with 10 bases aligning to TRBD1. This CDR3 comprises 15 residues. CDR1 is MDHEN and CDR2 is SYDVKM in the germline V gene. Unmatched junction bases numbered 6, after V lost 4 bases and J lost 5 bases. CDR3 amino acids: CASSSQTGGGDTQYF. The CDR3 bases are TGTGCCAGCAGTTCCCAGACAGGGGGCGGAGATACGCAGTATTTT.

As for this clone: An end of the junction does not agree with germline; a read error may underlie this. The rearrangement joins TRBV7-9 to TRBJ1-6, with 9 bases fitting TRBD1. The V gene's germline CDR1 is SEHNR and CDR2 FQNEAQ (reference sequence). The CDR3 spans 14 residues. DNA for the CDR3: TGTGCCAGCAGCTTAGACGTCCGGACAGGGGCTTTTCGCTTT. This translates into CASSLDVRTGAFRF.

V and J are TRBV6-5 and TRBJ1-2, with 8 bases that match TRBD1. CDR3 length equals 12 residues. Per germline, CDR1 MNHEY and CDR2 SVGAGI. The V and J ends lost 5 bases and 8 bases, in that order; junction bases with no gene match: 4. The CDR3 protein is CASSQGARGYTF. CDR3 coding DNA: TGTGCCAGCAGTCAGGGGGCTAGGGGCTACACCTTC.

The chain uses TRBV15 and TRBJ2-7; maybe TRBD1 (5 bases). The CDR3 extends over 14 amino acids. Germline lookup yields CDR1 LNHNV and CDR2 YYDKDF (reference sequence). Trimming pared 2 bases from V and 1 base from J, leaving 9 bases between. The DNA for the CDR3 is TGTGCCACCAGCAGACAGGGAACTTCCTACGAGCAGTACTTC. Residues: CATSRQGTSYEQYF.

V is TRBV7-9 and J is TRBJ2-2; the match to TRBD2 covers 12 bases. V dropped 5 bases and J dropped 9; count of bases not matched to a gene: 7. The V gene's germline CDR1 is SEHNR and CDR2 FQNEAQ (reference sequence). CDR3 size: 15 residues. The CDR3 loop is CASSLTSGSVWELFF. CDR3 bases: TGTGCCAGCAGCCTGACTAGCGGGAGTGTGTGGGAGCTGTTTTTT.

This chain joins TRBV4-1 and TRBJ1-1, with 7 bases lining up with TRBD1. Germline assignment: CDR1 MGHRA and CDR2 YSYEKL. After removal of 4 bases from V and 0 bases from J, the junction contained 2 bases not matched to a gene. CDR3 size: 14 residues. CDR3 DNA: TGCGCCAGCAGCCGGGACAGTTTGAACACTGAAGCTTTCTTT. It specifies CASSRDSLNTEAFF.

The rearrangement links TRBV7-3 to TRBJ2-2; TRBD2 aligns across 7 bases. The germline V gene encodes CDR1 SGHTA and CDR2 FQGTGA. The CDR3 is made up of 16 amino acids. The V segment lost 4 bases and the J segment 2 bases; nucleotides outside the gene matches: 7. The CDR3 loop is CASSYGEGTNTGELFF. In DNA form, the CDR3 reads TGTGCCAGCAGCTACGGGGAGGGGACTAACACCGGGGAGCTGTTTTTT.

This chain connects TRBV5-4 to TRBJ2-1; 8 positions match TRBD1. CDR1 is SGHNT, CDR2 YYREEE, per germline (reference sequence). The CDR3 extends over 15 amino acids. The V and J ends lost 4 bases and 4 bases, in that order; junction bases with no gene match: 7. The CDR3: CASSPTGTGYNEQFF. In nucleotides, the CDR3 is TGTGCCAGCAGCCCGACCGGGACAGGTTACAATGAGCAGTTCTTC.

This clone was recorded a few times. V usage is TRBV6-6 and J usage is TRBJ2-7, with 10 bases aligning to TRBD1. This CDR3 is 12 amino acids long. The junction had 2 bases not matched to a gene; V was cut back by 10 bases and J by 2 bases. Germline CDR1 and CDR2: MNHNY and SVGAGI (reference sequence). CDR3 nucleotide sequence: TGTGCCACCGGACAGGGGGCCTACGAGCAGTACTTC. The encoded protein is CATGQGAYEQYF.

This chain connects TRBV6-6 to TRBJ1-2; 10 bases fit TRBD1. CDR1 and CDR2 from the germline V gene are MNHNY and SVGAGI (reference sequence). There are 13 residues in the CDR3. V was clipped by 2 bases and J by 7 bases; unmatched bases: 1. The CDR3 loop reads CASSYGTGVGYTF. The CDR3 bases are TGTGCCAGCAGTTACGGGACAGGGGTTGGCTACACCTTC.

This clone came up a few times. The rearrangement uses TRBV10-1 and TRBJ1-1; D remains ambiguous. This CDR3 is built from 13 residues. The V and J ends lost 7 bases and 4 bases respectively, with 13 bases between them. Germline V lookup: CDR1 WNHNN, CDR2 SYGVQD (reference sequence). In DNA form, the CDR3 reads TGCGCCAGCACCCTGGGCTTGGGCACTGAAGCTTTCTTT. Amino acid sequence: CASTLGLGTEAFF.

This clone was seen only a few times. This sequence joins TRBV6-5 and TRBJ2-5; 8 nucleotides match TRBD2. This CDR3 spans 16 amino acids. The ends lost 2 bases at V and 2 bases at J; junction bases unmatched: 7. Germline loops: CDR1 MNHEY, CDR2 SVGAGI. CDR3 DNA: TGTGCCAGCAGTTACAGAAGGGTAGCGGGACAAGAGACCCAGTACTTC. Translating gives CASSYRRVAGQETQYF.

V and J are TRBV19 and TRBJ2-3; 8 nucleotides align to TRBD2. After removal of 4 bases from V and 2 bases from J, the junction contained 14 bases not matched to a gene. CDR1 and CDR2 (germline): LNHDA, SQIVND (reference sequence). The CDR3 totals 18 residues. CDR3 sequence (DNA): TGTGCCAGTAGTACCGACCCGGGGACTAGGGGGTACACAGATACGCAGTATTTT. Its translation: CASSTDPGTRGYTDTQYF.

The gene calls are TRBV4-1 and TRBJ2-1; TRBD1 might be the D (5 bases). Germline CDR1 and CDR2: MGHRA and YSYEKL. This CDR3 is 18 amino acids long. V dropped 6 bases and J dropped 0 bases, with 21 bases sitting between them. The CDR3 region is CASRRKQDALSSYNEQFF. Here the CDR3 DNA reads TGCGCCAGCAGACGAAAACAGGATGCTCTCAGCTCCTACAATGAGCAGTTCTTC.

The chain joins TRBV6-5 to TRBJ2-1; 8 bases match TRBD1. Germline CDR1 is MNHEY and CDR2 is SVGAGI. CDR3 length: 12 residues. Trimming took 6 bases from V and 9 from J; bases not matched to a gene: 4. The CDR3 region has the DNA TGTGCCAGCAGATCCACAGGGGGTGAGCAGTTCTTC. Translating gives CASRSTGGEQFF.

The chain couples TRBV5-1 to TRBJ2-3, with D maybe TRBD2 (6 bases). V was shortened by 5 bases and J by 4 bases, with 8 bases between the two germline ends. Per germline, CDR1 SGHRS and CDR2 YFSETQ. This CDR3 is 12 amino acids long. The CDR3 reads CASRLAADTQYF. CDR3 sequence (DNA): TGCGCCAGCAGACTAGCAGCAGATACGCAGTATTTT.